This TCR beta chain was captured in a study of blood T cells in healthy people across ages. Note on this clonotype: Its antigen remains unknown.

The second PCR ran about 6 to 11 cycles with a sample-barcoded 5' primer and J-beta primers. Tagging of each cDNA molecule was performed by a template-switch adaptor with 12 random nucleotides. Each CDR3 protein gets one entry after TCRdb re-called the 5' RACE reads with MiXCR. The sample lists 780,000 or so distinct CDR3 sequences; 56% were seen once. Findings of the study overall: PBMC samples, being unsorted, prevented any conclusive comparison of naive and antigen-experienced cells. Compared with aged donors, long-lived donors showed fewer expanded clones, suggesting selection. Roughly linear declines in TCR beta diversity per million T cells occurred with age.

This CDR3 region has 14 residues. Germline CDR1 and CDR2: SQVTM and ANQGSEA. Trimming took off 7 bases at V and 3 bases at J, with 18 bases between the two ends. Material: blood. This chain connects TRBV29-1 to TRBJ1-1; possible D gene TRBD1, 5 bases. The source is a man aged 35-49 years in good health. CDR3 residues: CSAEALWGYTEAFF. The CDR3 DNA reads as TGCAGCGCTGAGGCCCTCTGGGGCTACACTGAAGCTTTCTTT.